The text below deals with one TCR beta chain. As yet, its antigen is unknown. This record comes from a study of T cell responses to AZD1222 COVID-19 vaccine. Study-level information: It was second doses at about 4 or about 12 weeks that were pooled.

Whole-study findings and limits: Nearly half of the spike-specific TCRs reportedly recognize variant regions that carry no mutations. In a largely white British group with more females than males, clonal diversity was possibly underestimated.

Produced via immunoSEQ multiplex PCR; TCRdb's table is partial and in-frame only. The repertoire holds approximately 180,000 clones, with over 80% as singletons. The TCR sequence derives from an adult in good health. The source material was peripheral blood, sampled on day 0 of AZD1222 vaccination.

The CDR3 DNA reads as TGCGCCAGCAGTGCCTCAAATAGCAATCAGCCCCAGCATTTT. Its translation: CASSASNSNQPQHF. The J gene is TRBJ1-5, the V gene TRBV10-2; D gene unclear. The V gene's germline CDR1 is WSHSY and CDR2 SAAADI. The CDR3 loop spans 14 amino acids. V lost 4 bases and J lost 0, with 7 bases in between.